This TCR beta chain was recorded in a study of immune cell composition in non-small cell lung cancer. The V and J ends lost 5 bases and 6 bases, in that order; junction bases with no gene match: 3. The germline CDR1 and CDR2 sequences are LGHNA and YNFKEQ. This CDR3 spans 13 amino acids. Clones were sequenced by immunoSEQ multiplex PCR, and TCRdb holds only the in-frame ones, with some missing. The sample yields some 3,600 clones, about 73% seen once. This receptor was identified in a human donor with non-small cell lung cancer. The specimen sequenced was lung tumor tissue. This chain uses TRBV4-2 with TRBJ1-5, with TRBD1 matching 8 bases. DNA of the CDR3: TGTGCCAGCAGCACCGACAGGGGTCAGCCCCAGCATTTT. Translated, it gives CASSTDRGQPQHF.